This T cell receptor (beta chain) was identified in a study of cytomegalovirus exposure and HLA in healthy donors (dated by TCRdb to 2016 to 2017). A note on the overall study: An earlier analysis of more than 550 of the donors reported 276 Gb of sequence data and around 110 million unique TCR beta sequences obtained from 180 million or so T cells. An early release covering more than 500 HLA-typed donors comprised roughly 300 gigabases of sequencing data and around 85 million unique TCR sequences. Of the 300 to 400 genotyped donors, around 81% fell in the genetic ancestry cluster associated with self-reported Caucasian donors. The study aimed to test whether signatures of past pathogen exposure could be identified by cataloging public T cell receptors. The study used immunosequencing to profile the T cell repertoires of 600 to 850 subjects and linked those repertoires to cytomegalovirus serostatus. In addition to the first cohort of 650 to 800 subjects, a separate validation cohort of some 120 different subjects was used. High-throughput TCR immunosequencing, statistical association of individual TCRs with disease status, and machine learning were combined to predict cytomegalovirus infection status. A later analysis re-analyzed previously published TCR beta repertoires from several hundred donors and added high-resolution HLA genotyping to study TCR occurrence patterns. Rather than drawing on any new phenotypic data, the later analysis identified candidate immune exposures from TCR beta sequences and the way those sequences occurred across donors. An earlier analysis of some 500 of the donors used high-throughput TCR beta sequencing to judge whether each TCR beta V gene segment behaved as functional or pseudogenic. Alongside the repertoire data, information on donor age, sex, ethnicity and CMV serostatus was compiled. A later genetic analysis used genome-wide SNP genotypes for about 60% of the 666 donors, treating that subset as a discovery cohort. Every discovery cohort repertoire had been produced on one sequencing platform. HLA typing covered class I and class II loci at four-digit resolution. Typing coverage differed by locus: A, B, C, DRB1 and DQB1 were typed in roughly 629-630 donors, DQA1 in 522, DPA1 in around 580, and DPB1 in 400 to 480. Several DR-DQ haplotypes were treated as single units for association and clustering because of strong linkage in the cohort. Across about 380 genotyped donors of the cohort, an average of about 240,000 unique TCR beta nucleotide sequences per donor were sequenced, and 15% to 20% of those sequences were non-productive.

In regard to this clone: Its specific antigen is unknown. One base away there is no much larger clone; base qualities are not given.

What the authors observed across the whole study: An earlier analysis of around 500 of the donors showed that most TCR beta V segments appeared in productive rearrangements either about 87% or about 30% of the time, which broadly matched IMGT annotations. Roughly uniform sequencing depth across donors was assumed in presence/absence analyses, although this assumption may not hold. According to the authors, the approach could potentially be generalized to other disease states and immunological phenotypes. In both the original and validation cohorts, the classifier was reported to diagnose cytomegalovirus status with high specificity and sensitivity. Because the 87-base-pair reads could not distinguish some IMGT-functional V segments, including TRBV6-2 and TRBV6-3, those segments were excluded. A group of highly shared sequence variants was considered likely to be a technical artifact of the sequencing pipeline. A later analysis associated approximately 17,000 TCR beta sequences with specific HLA alleles at a false discovery rate of 0.05. A further reported finding was that TCR beta sequences accurately predicted the HLA-A and HLA-B alleles for most subjects in the first cohort. According to a later analysis, parvovirus B19, influenza, CMV and Epstein-Barr virus appeared linked to several top co-occurrence clusters. Because HLA typing was missing for some donors at each locus, association tests included only the typed subset. In a later genetic analysis, fewer N-insertions in productive TCRs were reported among donors in an Asian-associated ancestry cluster than the 666-donor mean. A few of the identified cytomegalovirus-associated TCR beta chains were confirmed in vitro to be specific for cytomegalovirus antigens. When HLA alleles, especially DR and DQ, strongly co-occurred, attributing TCR associations to individual alleles was difficult. The study gave a list of 150 to 200 TCR beta chains associated with cytomegalovirus. A later analysis found that most CMV-associated TCR beta chains appeared HLA-restricted, with HLA associations seemingly driven largely by CMV exposure. The cohort was sequenced for TCR beta chains only, and without alpha or paired-chain data the features that could be detected were limited. An association between a missense DCLRE1C variant and V-gene and J-gene trimming of TCR beta chains was found in a later genetic analysis and replicated in an independent cohort. Compared with equally common non-associated chains, HLA-associated TCR beta chains in a later analysis were more clonally expanded and had lower generation probabilities. According to a later analysis, TCR association rates differed among HLA loci, with DRB1 alleles showing the most associated TCRs and HLA-C alleles showing the fewest. Because counts were too low, about 18 rarely observed V segments, including chromosome 9 orphons, were excluded from the earlier analysis of about 500 of the donors. Most TCR sequences were observed very rarely across donors, whereas some public TCRs were present in many individuals. Linkage disequilibrium might explain the correlated functional status among segregating V segments, but an unknown experimental factor could not be ruled out. The only immune exposure information available for the cohort was CMV serostatus.

Receptors were amplified or captured by the immunoSEQ multiplex PCR assay. A mixture of 60 forward primers for TCR Vbeta segments and 13 reverse primers for TCR Jbeta segments was used in the multiplex PCR. The CDR3 region of rearranged TCR beta genes was amplified from genomic DNA by a multiplex PCR assay. The Illumina HiSeq System was used to sequence the amplified TCR beta libraries as 87-base-pair reads. As for the authors' bioinformatics: A later analysis counted about 76 million unique TCR beta chains across the 666 repertoires, and around 9.9 million of these chains were shared by at least two donors. Raw reads were error-corrected and collapsed into unique sequences with a nearest-neighbor algorithm that merged closely related sequences to remove PCR and sequencing errors. V, D and J gene segments were assigned by aligning CDR3 sequences to IMGT reference sequences. For a sequence to be retained, a match of at least six nucleotides was required to both a V gene segment and a J gene segment. Rearrangements were classified as productive when the CDR3 lacked stop codons and remained in frame with V and J, and all other rearrangements were classified as non-productive. CDR3 was defined by IMGT convention, running from the second conserved V-encoded cysteine to the conserved J-encoded phenylalanine. Sequences without an unambiguous match to a single V gene segment were excluded from the earlier analysis of approximately 600 of the donors. An earlier analysis of several hundred of the donors called V segments functional above 56.7% productive rearrangements and segregating when the between-donor standard deviation exceeded 5%. A statistical classification framework was built for diagnosing cytomegalovirus status from the catalog of TCR beta chain sequences. In a later analysis, V and J genes were assigned by comparing TCR nucleotide sequences against IMGT/GENE-DB human TR gene sequences. The TCRdist pipeline was used in a later analysis to assign CDR3 sequences and most-parsimonious VDJ recombination scenarios. In a later analysis, each TCR beta chain was defined by its CDR3 amino acid sequence together with its V-gene family, and reads lacking a unique V-gene family were excluded. As a way to deal with suspected cross-contamination and a sequencing artifact, a later analysis dropped nearly 600 nucleotide sequences that were highly shared and had low generation probability. In a later analysis, a clonal expansion index was calculated for each public chain from normalized within-repertoire ranks of inferred template counts. A later analysis computed generation probabilities with a VDJ recombination model fitted to out-of-frame rearrangements, and checked the results against IGoR. A later analysis scored TCR-TCR, TCR-HLA and TCR-CMV co-occurrence with hypergeometric tests, applying a repertoire-size bias correction to TCR pairs. In a later analysis, false discovery rates were estimated by permuting HLA or CMV assignments 20 times. In a later analysis, co-occurring TCRs were grouped with DBSCAN, and TCRdist sequence similarity was added when clustering was performed within HLA-allele-positive subsets. For co-occurrence clustering, repertoires with fewer than 30,000 or more than 120,000 public chains were excluded, along with five repertoires with anomalous nucleotide sharing. The table comes from immuneACCESS by way of TCRdb, which keeps in-frame sequences with V and J called. Part of the clones is missing from these tables; in studies checked, under half for an unresolved V gene and the rest for unknown reasons. V and J calls and clone size come straight from that table; D and trimming were deduced from the DNA. A total of 150,000 or so clones appear in this sample, around 73% of them only once. The ten largest clones capture 1.5% to 2% of the sample.

CDR1 is given as LNHDA and CDR2 as SQIVND, both from the germline V gene (reference sequence). Measured from the cysteine to the phenylalanine, the CDR3 is 15 residues long. The only DNA kept is the CDR3, 45 bases in frame from the first base. Compared with germline, V lacks 5 bases and J lacks 0 bases; bases without a gene match: 5. The cohort consisted of hundreds of healthy bone marrow donors. At the time of sampling, every cohort member was nominally healthy, though immune exposures that went unrecorded were likely present. The donor was CMV seronegative and was included in the group of a few hundred seronegative cohort members. Every donor gave a peripheral blood sample, and the peripheral blood mononuclear cells from that sample were used for TCR beta sequencing. The Qiagen DNeasy Blood Extraction Kit was used to extract genomic DNA from the blood cell samples.

Sequenced sample: PBMCs. The sequence was obtained from a female donor in good health and CMV-seronegative. The chain links TRBV19 with TRBJ1-1, with TRBD1 matching 8 junction bases. The DNA sequence follows: TGTGCCAGTAGTGCGACAGGGGCCATGAACACTGAAGCTTTCTTT. Its translation is CASSATGAMNTEAFF. Outside the CDR3, residues come from the reference TRBV19 and TRBJ1-1 proteins, so the full variable domain is: DGGITQSPKYLFRKEGQNVTLSCEQNLNHDAMYWYRQDPGQGLRLIYYSQIVNDFQKGDIAEGYSVSREKKESFPLTVTSAQKNPTAFYLCASSATGAMNTEAFFGQGTRLTVV.